This T cell receptor beta chain was sequenced in a study of early T cells in non-severe SARS-CoV-2 infection. TCRdb processed the 5' RACE reads anew with MiXCR; each CDR3 protein has one entry. Of 25,000 to 30,000 distinct CDR3 sequences in the sample, 5.3% were seen once. This CDR3 is built from 15 residues. This clonotype was observed many times. The chain recombines TRBV21-1 with TRBJ2-7; the D call of TRBD1 is as the table states it, not checked on the DNA. TRBV21-1 is marked as a pseudogene. The sequenced sample was whole blood. This receptor was obtained from an adult who was a healthcare worker with PCR-confirmed SARS-CoV-2 infection or an uninfected control (not recorded which). The CDR3 reads CASSNRQGPTYEQYF. The CDR3 bases are TGTGCCAGCAGCAACCGACAGGGACCAACCTACGAGCAGTACTTC.